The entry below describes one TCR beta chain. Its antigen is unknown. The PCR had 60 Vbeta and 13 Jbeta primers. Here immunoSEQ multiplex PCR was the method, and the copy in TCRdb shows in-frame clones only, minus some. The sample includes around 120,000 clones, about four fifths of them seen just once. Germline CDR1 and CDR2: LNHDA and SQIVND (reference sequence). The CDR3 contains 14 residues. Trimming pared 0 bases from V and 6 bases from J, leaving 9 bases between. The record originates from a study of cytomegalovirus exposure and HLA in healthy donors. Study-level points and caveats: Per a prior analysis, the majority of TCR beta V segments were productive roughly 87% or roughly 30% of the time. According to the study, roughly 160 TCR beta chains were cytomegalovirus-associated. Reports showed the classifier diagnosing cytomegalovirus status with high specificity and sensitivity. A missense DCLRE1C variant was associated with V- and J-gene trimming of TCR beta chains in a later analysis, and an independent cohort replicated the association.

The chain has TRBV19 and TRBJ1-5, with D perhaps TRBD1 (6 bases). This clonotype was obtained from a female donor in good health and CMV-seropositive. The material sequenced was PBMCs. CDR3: CASSIDRGSQPQHF. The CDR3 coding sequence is TGTGCCAGTAGTATAGACAGGGGAAGTCAGCCCCAGCATTTT.